Listed below are T cell receptor beta chains from one sample, sequenced in a study of PD-1 blockade in classical Hodgkin lymphoma. The data were produced by immunoSEQ multiplex PCR, yet TCRdb's version contains in-frame clones alone and is incomplete. The sample has about 19,000 clones, around 79% seen once. The sample was peripheral blood mononuclear cells (PBMCs), taken before the second cycle of nivolumab. These receptors came from a human donor with classical Hodgkin lymphoma. Both conserved end residues are part of each CDR3. The order of the fields is V gene, clone size, D gene, J gene, CDR3 protein, CDR3 DNA. A D gene is named only where the DNA matches it firmly. Expanded clones are given a class, and other clones once, few, many or no size at all.

TRBV7-2	NA	NA	TRBJ2-5	CASSLFRGRQETQYF	TGTGCCAGCAGCTTGTTCAGGGGAAGACAAGAGACCCAGTACTTC
TRBV4-1	NA	NA	TRBJ2-3	CAFGEASTDTQYF	TGCGCCTTCGGTGAAGCTAGCACAGATACGCAGTATTTT
TRBV7-3	NA	TRBD2	TRBJ2-1	CASSLTPIAGGPYNEQFF	TGTGCCAGCAGCTTAACCCCCATAGCGGGAGGGCCTTACAATGAGCAGTTCTTC
TRBV10-3	NA	TRBD1	TRBJ1-2	CAIREDRGNYGYTF	TGTGCCATCAGGGAGGACAGGGGGAACTATGGCTACACCTTC
TRBV7-2	NA	TRBD1	TRBJ2-2	CASSSGTGNTGELFF	TGTGCCAGCAGCTCCGGGACAGGGAACACCGGGGAGCTGTTTTTT
TRBV5-1	NA	TRBD1	TRBJ2-7	CASSQRTGIGEQYF	TGCGCCAGCAGCCAAAGGACAGGGATTGGCGAGCAGTACTTC
TRBV19	NA	NA	TRBJ2-5	CASSICQTRLETQYF	TGTGCCAGTAGTATCTGCCAGACCAGGCTAGAGACCCAGTACTTC
TRBV14	NA	NA	TRBJ1-5	CASSFHSGGNHSNQPQHF	TGTGCCAGCAGCTTTCACTCCGGGGGGAACCATAGCAATCAGCCCCAGCATTTT
TRBV5-8	NA	NA	TRBJ2-5	CASSPSRLADRLQETQYF	TGTGCCAGCAGCCCATCCCGTTTAGCGGACAGACTACAAGAGACCCAGTACTTC
TRBV6-1	NA	NA	TRBJ1-2	CASSEPGTLNYGYTF	TGTGCCAGCAGTGAACCGGGGACCCTTAACTATGGCTACACCTTC
TRBV6-6	few	NA	TRBJ1-2	CATLEGSRGYGYTF	TGTGCCACCTTAGAGGGGAGTCGTGGGTATGGCTACACCTTC